The sequence of this TCR beta chain was determined in a study of blood T cell repertoires in COVID-19. About the research overall: Sources were T cells, B-cell-depleted T cells, or PBMCs; the material itself was cDNA or gDNA.

Per the original methods: Nucleated cell number was recorded as an estimate derived from reference gene primer amplification. Clones were sequenced by immunoSEQ multiplex PCR, and TCRdb holds only the in-frame ones, with some missing. That table is the source of V, J and clone size, and D and trimming were worked out from the DNA. The sample lists over 200,000 clones, about 86% seen once, with approximately 6% in the top ten. The germline CDR1 and CDR2 sequences are LNHNV and YYDKDF (reference sequence). Trimming pared 2 bases from V and 5 bases from J, leaving 6 bases between. This CDR3 spans 12 amino acids.

The rearrangement links TRBV15 to TRBJ2-5, with D perhaps matching TRBD2 (5 bases). Sequencing was done on a sample of peripheral blood. This receptor was identified in a man older than 75 with acute or convalescent COVID-19. The CDR3 DNA sequence: TGTGCCACCAGCAGACGCGGGGAGACCCAGTACTTC. It is translated as CATSRRGETQYF.